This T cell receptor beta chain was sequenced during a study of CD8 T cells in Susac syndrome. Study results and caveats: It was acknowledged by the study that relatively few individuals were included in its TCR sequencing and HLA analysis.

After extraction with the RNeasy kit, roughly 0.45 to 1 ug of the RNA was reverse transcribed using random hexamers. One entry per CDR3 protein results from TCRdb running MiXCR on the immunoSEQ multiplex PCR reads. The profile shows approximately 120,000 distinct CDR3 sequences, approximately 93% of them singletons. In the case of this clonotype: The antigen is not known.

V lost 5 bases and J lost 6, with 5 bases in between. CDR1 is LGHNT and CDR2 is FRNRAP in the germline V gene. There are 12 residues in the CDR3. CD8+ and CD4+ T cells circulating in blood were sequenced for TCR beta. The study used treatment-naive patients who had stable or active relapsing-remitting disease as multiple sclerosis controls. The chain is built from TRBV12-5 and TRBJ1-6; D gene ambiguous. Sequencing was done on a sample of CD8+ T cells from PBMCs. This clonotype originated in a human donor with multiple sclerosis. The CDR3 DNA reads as TGTGCTAGTGGTACATCTAATTCACCCCTCCACTTT. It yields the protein CASGTSNSPLHF.